Sequencing of this T cell receptor (beta chain) was carried out in a study of T cell responses to AZD1222 COVID-19 vaccine. Note on this clone: The antigen is not known.

Some clones are missing from TCRdb's copy, which holds only in-frame ones; the method was immunoSEQ multiplex PCR. Among under 150,000 clones listed, roughly nine tenths were seen once. General observations from the study: Donor demographics were predominantly white British with a female majority; clonal diversity may be underestimated. Just 5 to 7 people given AZD1222 tested seropositive at baseline. Vaccination with two AZD1222 doses was followed by a rise in Spike-specific TCR breadth and depth.

The TCR comes from an adult in good health. The specimen comprised peripheral blood, sampled on day 0 of AZD1222 vaccination.

This chain's CDR3 is CASSAPGQGALGELFF. CDR3 DNA sequence: TGTGCCAGCAGCGCTCCGGGACAGGGGGCTCTCGGGGAGCTGTTTTTT. The J gene is TRBJ2-2, the V gene TRBV7-9, with 12 nucleotides matching TRBD1. This CDR3 has 16 amino acids. Germline V CDR1 and CDR2: SEHNR, FQNEAQ (reference sequence). V dropped 5 bases and J dropped 7; count of bases not matched to a gene: 8.